The 20 T cell receptor beta chains presented below share a single source sample, sequenced in a study of PD-1 blockade in mismatch repair-deficient tumors. Assay: immunoSEQ multiplex PCR; the TCRdb copy retains only in-frame clones and omits some. The sample has some 9,000 clones, approximately 88% seen once. The antigens of these receptors remain unknown. The time point was: roughly 10-day in vitro stimulation with candidate neoantigen peptide 7. Material: cells cultured in vitro, obtained from a patient treated with pembrolizumab. The origin of the receptors is an adult with mismatch repair-deficient cancer.

This chain links TRBV10-2 with TRBJ1-1; D is undetermined. The CDR3 is 14 amino acids. CDR1 is WSHSY and CDR2 is SAAADI in the germline V gene. V dropped 5 bases and J dropped 0 bases, with 10 bases sitting between them. The CDR3 DNA reads as TGCGCCAGCAGTTCTGGACGGATGAACACTGAAGCTTTCTTT. It yields the protein CASSSGRMNTEAFF.

The V and J genes are TRBV5-1 and TRBJ2-7; D gene uncertain. The CDR3 totals 11 residues. Germline CDR1 and CDR2: SGHRS and YFSETQ. V lost 3 bases and J 3 bases, leaving 4 bases between the germline ends. The DNA of the CDR3 is TGCGCCAGCAGCTATGGCTACGAGCAGTACTTC. It encodes CASSYGYEQYF.

The CDR3 DNA reads TGCGCCAGCAGTGATCACAGGGCCGACAACACCATATATTTT. Translated: CASSDHRADNTIYF. V and J are TRBV5-1 and TRBJ1-3; D is possibly TRBD1 (6 bases). The CDR3 sequence is 14 residues long. Germline assignment: CDR1 SGHRS and CDR2 YFSETQ. Trimming took 5 bases from V and 7 from J, leaving 16 bases between them. Complete variable domain (other parts from reference TRBV5-1 and TRBJ1-3): KAGVTQTPRYLIKTRGQQVTLSCSPISGHRSVSWYQQTPGQGLQFLFEYFSETQRNKGNFPGRFSGRQFSNSRSEMNVSTLELGDSALYLCASSDHRADNTIYFGEGSWLTVV.

This chain links TRBV11-3 with TRBJ1-1, with D perhaps TRBD1 (5 bases). The germline gives CDR1 SGHNT, CDR2 YENEEA. The V gene lost 5 bases and the J gene lost 7 bases, with 14 bases spanning the gap. The CDR3 is 13 residues long. The CDR3 DNA follows: TGTGCCAGCAGCCCCCCGGGGGAGCTTGAAGCTTTCTTT. Protein: CASSPPGELEAFF.

The V and J genes are TRBV28 and TRBJ2-2; 7 bases are shared with TRBD2. Trimming took 4 bases from V and 5 from J; bases not matched to a gene: 10. CDR1 is MDHEN and CDR2 is SYDVKM in the germline V gene. This CDR3 is built from 16 residues. The CDR3 nucleotides are TGTGCCAGCAGTTCACTCGAATGGGAGGGGACCGGGGAGCTGTTTTTT. Residues: CASSSLEWEGTGELFF.

The chain joins TRBV7-6 to TRBJ2-5; the D gene is possibly TRBD2 (5 bases). The CDR3 loop spans 17 amino acids. Germline CDR1 SGHVS, CDR2 FNYEAQ. V shed 0 bases and J shed 2 bases, with 16 bases lying between them. CDR3 region: CASSLAAYRTGQETQYF. The CDR3, as DNA: TGTGCCAGCAGCTTAGCGGCCTACCGGACGGGGCAAGAGACCCAGTACTTC. Complete variable domain (other parts from reference TRBV7-6 and TRBJ2-5): GAGVSQSPRYKVTKRGQDVALRCDPISGHVSLYWYRQALGQGPEFLTYFNYEAQQDKSGLPNDRFSAERPEGSISTLTIQRTEQRDSAMYRCASSLAAYRTGQETQYFGPGTRLLVL.

J is TRBJ2-5 and V is TRBV7-3, with 9 bases that match TRBD1. V was pared by 6 bases and J by 4 bases, with 3 bases of the junction left unmatched. Germline V gene sequence: CDR1 SGHTA, CDR2 FQGTGA. The CDR3 spans 13 residues. Here the CDR3 reads CASSQGQGETQYF. The CDR3 DNA reads as TGTGCCAGCAGTCAGGGACAGGGAGAGACCCAGTACTTC.

This chain joins TRBV7-3 and TRBJ1-1, with D hard to call. Per the germline V gene, CDR1 is SGHTA and CDR2 is FQGTGA. Between the trimmed V and J ends, which lost 2 bases and 5 bases, there was a span of 9 bases. The CDR3 is made up of 13 amino acids. The CDR3 protein is CASSLSGGTEAFF. DNA of the CDR3: TGTGCCAGCAGCTTATCGGGAGGGACTGAAGCTTTCTTT.

The CDR3, as DNA: TGTGCCAGCAGCCTAGCGAGACTAGCGGTTGCCGGGGAGCTGTTTTTT. Translated, it gives CASSLARLAVAGELFF. The chain joins TRBV11-2 to TRBJ2-2, with 9 bases matching TRBD2. V was clipped by 5 bases and J by 6 bases; unmatched bases: 10. Germline CDR1 is SGHAT and CDR2 is FQNNGV. CDR3 size: 16 residues. The variable domain in full, with the rest retrieved from reference TRBV11-2 and TRBJ2-2, is EAGVAQSPRYKIIEKRQSVAFWCNPISGHATLYWYQQILGQGPKLLIQFQNNGVVDDSQLPKDRFSAERLKGVDSTLKIQPAKLEDSAVYLCASSLARLAVAGELFFGEGSRLTVL.

The chain combines TRBV11-2 with TRBJ2-7, with a weak D call TRBD2 (5 bases). The CDR3 length is 13 residues. The V gene's germline CDR1 is SGHAT and CDR2 FQNNGV. V lost 0 bases and J 5 bases, leaving 8 bases between the germline ends. The CDR3 DNA reads as TGTGCCAGCAGCTTAGACTCCGGGGACGAGCAGTACTTC. Amino acids: CASSLDSGDEQYF.

The CDR3 sequence: CATGRGITNEKLFF. For the CDR3, the DNA is TGTGCCACGGGCAGGGGAATAACTAATGAAAAACTGTTTTTT. The chain uses TRBV27 and TRBJ1-4, with D possibly being TRBD1 (6 bases). V was clipped by 10 bases and J by 1 base, with 13 bases between them. There are 14 residues in the CDR3. Germline lookup yields CDR1 MNHEY and CDR2 SMNVEV (reference sequence). The full variable domain, its missing parts supplied by reference TRBV27 and TRBJ1-4, is EAQVTQNPRYLITVTGKKLTVTCSQNMNHEYMSWYRQDPGLGLRQIYYSMNVEVTDKGDVPEGYKVSRKEKRNFPLILESPSPNQTSLYFCATGRGITNEKLFFGSGTQLSVL.

The chain has TRBV7-2 and TRBJ1-2, with a possible D match to TRBD1 (5 bases). V lost 3 bases and J lost 0, with 14 bases in between. Germline-derived CDR1 and CDR2 are SGHTA and FQGNSA. The CDR3 consists of 16 residues. CDR3 DNA: TGTGCCAGCAGCTTGAGAGGGGCCAGCTCTAACTATGGCTACACCTTC. Its protein product is CASSLRGASSNYGYTF.

The chain uses TRBV7-2 and TRBJ2-3, with 12 bases fitting TRBD1. Germline CDR1 SGHTA, CDR2 FQGNSA. V was clipped by 5 bases and J by 0 bases; unmatched bases: 0. CDR3 size: 15 residues. The CDR3 DNA reads as TGTGCCAGCAGCGGGACAGGGGGCAGCACAGATACGCAGTATTTT. It is translated as CASSGTGGSTDTQYF.

The rearrangement joins TRBV27 to TRBJ2-7, with D unresolved. In germline, CDR1 is MNHEY, CDR2 SMNVEV (reference sequence). V lost 5 bases and J lost 2, with 16 bases in between. This CDR3 contains 15 residues. The CDR3 DNA is TGTGCCAGCAGTCCGTACCGGACGGAAACCTACGAGCAGTACTTC. Amino acids: CASSPYRTETYEQYF.

J is TRBJ2-2 and V is TRBV28; 8 positions match TRBD2. The germline V gene has CDR1 MDHEN and CDR2 SYDVKM. This CDR3 is built from 14 residues. With 6 bases clipped from V and 6 bases from J, the junction kept 6 bases outside the gene matches. The CDR3 sequence is CASRTSGSAGELFF. CDR3 nucleotides: TGTGCCAGCAGAACCAGCGGGAGTGCCGGGGAGCTGTTTTTT.

This clone was detected once. This sample includes further DNA sequences coding for the same CDR3. The V call is TRBV30, the J call TRBJ1-1; perhaps TRBD1 as D (5 bases). Germline V lookup: CDR1 GTSNPN, CDR2 SVGIG (reference sequence). This CDR3 has 13 amino acids. V was shortened by 0 bases and J by 3 bases, with 8 bases between the two germline ends. The CDR3 region is CAWSVWGYTEAFF. The CDR3 DNA is TGTGCCTGGAGTGTATGGGGGTACACTGAAGCTTTCTTT.

This clone was seen a handful of times. The chain uses TRBV7-3 and TRBJ2-5; either TRBD1 or TRBD2 may fit D (5 bases each). Germline V gene lookup returns CDR1 SGHTA and CDR2 FQGTGA. The CDR3 runs 14 residues. Trimming removed 5 bases from V and 7 bases from J, with 17 bases in between. CDR3 nucleotides: TGTGCCAGCAGCGCCTCCGGGACGACGCGGACCCAGTACTTC. This encodes CASSASGTTRTQYF.

The chain joins TRBV9 to TRBJ1-5; maybe TRBD1 (6 bases). CDR3 size: 15 residues. V was cut by 3 bases and J by 4 bases, with 14 bases left in between. CDR1 and CDR2 (germline): SGDLS, YYNGEE. The CDR3 loop reads CASSAQGRGNQPQHF. As DNA, the CDR3 is TGTGCCAGCAGCGCCCAGGGGAGGGGGAATCAGCCCCAGCATTTT. Full variable domain (rest looked up from reference TRBV9 and TRBJ1-5): DSGVTQTPKHLITATGQRVTLRCSPRSGDLSVYWYQQSLDQGLQFLIQYYNGEERAKGNILERFSAQQFPDLHSELNLSSLELGDSALYFCASSAQGRGNQPQHFGDGTRLSIL.

CDR3 coding DNA: TGCGCCAGCAGTGACGGGTCAGATACGCAGTATTTT. Amino acids: CASSDGSDTQYF. This sequence joins TRBV10-1 and TRBJ2-3; D not resolved. The germline CDR1 and CDR2 sequences are WNHNN and SYGVQD (reference sequence). The CDR3 is 12 amino acids. V lost 3 bases to trimming and J lost 4 bases, with 5 bases between them.

The genes are TRBV2 and TRBJ1-4; the D gene is possibly TRBD1 (5 bases). Per germline, CDR1 SNHLY and CDR2 FYNNEI. The CDR3 totals 12 residues. Deletions cut 4 bases from V and 11 bases from J, with 11 bases between. CDR3 loop: CASSGTGSKLFF. The CDR3 DNA follows: TGTGCCAGCAGTGGAACAGGATCCAAACTGTTTTTT.